What follows are 6 T cell receptor beta chains derived from one specimen sequenced in a study of T cell responses to AZD1222 COVID-19 vaccine (dated by TCRdb to 2020 to 2023). The time point label for this specimen denotes: about 28 days (+/-7) after the second vaccine dose. Library preparation was by the immunoSEQ multiplex PCR assay. This is the immuneACCESS table as TCRdb keeps it, with only in-frame sequences that have V and J called. A part of the clones is gone; compared with another copy, unresolved V genes explain less than half, and the rest is unexplained. The sample yields about 200,000 clones; approximately 93% were counted once. The biggest ten clones account for less than 1.2% of the sample. The material sequenced was peripheral blood, taken 28 days after the second AZD1222 dose. The receptors come from an adult who received the AZD1222 COVID-19 vaccine.

The V call is TRBV5-4, the J call TRBJ2-2, with TRBD2 identical over 8 bases. Germline V gene lookup returns CDR1 SGHNT and CDR2 YYREEE (reference sequence). CDR3 length: 14 amino acids. The V and J ends lost 5 bases and 6 bases, in that order; junction bases with no gene match: 6. DNA of the CDR3: TGTGCCAGCAGTTTCCCGGGGGGGGCCGGGGAGCTGTTTTTT. Its protein is CASSFPGGAGELFF. The full variable domain, its missing parts supplied by reference TRBV5-4 and TRBJ2-2, is ETGVTQSPTHLIKTRGQQVTLRCSSQSGHNTVSWYQQALGQGPQFIFQYYREEENGRGNFPPRFSGLQFPNYSSELNVNALELDDSALYLCASSFPGGAGELFFGEGSRLTVL.

J is TRBJ2-3 and V is TRBV2; D ambiguous. Deletions cut 8 bases from V and 7 bases from J, with 13 bases between. The CDR3 spans 12 residues. Germline V lookup: CDR1 SNHLY, CDR2 FYNNEI. In DNA, the CDR3 is TGTGCCAGCCTGAGCCCGACGAATACGCAGTATTTT. It translates to CASLSPTNTQYF.

V and J are TRBV3-1 (or the pseudogene TRBV3-2) and TRBJ1-3; D is ambiguous. The CDR3 is made up of 14 amino acids. CDR1 and CDR2 from the germline V gene are LGHDT and YNNKEL (reference sequence). The V gene lost 3 bases and the J gene lost 0 bases, with 6 bases spanning the gap. CDR3 sequence reads: CASSHTGSGNTIYF. The CDR3 nucleotides read TGTGCCAGCAGCCACACCGGCTCTGGAAACACCATATATTTT.

This clone was seen once. The chain couples TRBV4-2 to TRBJ1-5; tentatively, D is TRBD1 (5 bases). V lost 0 bases, J lost 2 bases, and 11 bases lay in between. CDR1 and CDR2 (germline): LGHNA, YNFKEQ. The CDR3 runs to 16 residues. CDR3 in amino acids: CASSQERGNGNQPQHF. The CDR3 DNA reads TGTGCCAGCAGCCAAGAACGGGGCAATGGCAATCAGCCCCAGCATTTT.

The V call is TRBV18, the J call TRBJ1-2; 7 nucleotides align to TRBD1. J was trimmed by 6 bases and V by 5 bases; bases with no gene match: 6. Germline V gives CDR1 KGHSH, CDR2 LQKENI. The CDR3 sequence is 13 residues long. The CDR3 is CASSRQGTNGYTF. In nucleotides, the CDR3 is TGTGCCAGCTCAAGACAGGGAACCAATGGCTACACCTTC.

The V and J genes are TRBV11-2 and TRBJ2-6; no clear D gene. The CDR3 covers 16 residues. V was clipped by 5 bases and J by 2 bases, with 13 bases between them. Germline CDR1 reads SGHAT; CDR2 reads FQNNGV. This chain's CDR3 is CASSESQSTGANVLTF. The CDR3 DNA reads TGTGCCAGCAGCGAATCACAGAGTACTGGGGCCAACGTCCTGACTTTC.